These T cell receptor beta chains were read from a single sample in a study of OX40 agonist ivuxolimab in advanced cancers. The repertoire was sequenced with immunoSEQ multiplex PCR; TCRdb's copy has only in-frame clones and lacks some. The table shows some 86,000 clones, with roughly 94% occurring only once. The specimen comprised CD4+ or CD8+ T cells sorted from blood, sampled in a trial of the OX40 agonist ivuxolimab. Receptor source: an adult with an advanced solid tumor such as melanoma, head and neck, liver or kidney cancer. Each CDR3 is given with its conserved first and last residue. Fields, in order: J gene, V gene, clone size, D gene, CDR3 protein, CDR3 DNA. The D gene is left open where the match is weak. The size entry is marked missing in some rows and otherwise reads once, few, many or a size class.

TRBJ2-7 TRBV19 NA TRBD1 CASGQGDSYEQYF TGTGCCAGCGGACAGGGGGACTCCTACGAGCAGTACTTC
TRBJ2-2 TRBV23-1 NA NA CASSLGTVTGELFF TGCGCCAGCAGTCTTGGGACGGTGACCGGGGAGCTGTTTTTT
TRBJ1-1 TRBV28 NA TRBD1 CASSPRQGAFMNTEAFF TGTGCCAGCAGTCCTCGACAGGGGGCCTTCATGAACACTGAAGCTTTCTTT
TRBJ2-2 TRBV5-5 NA NA CASSLVASNTGELFF TGTGCCAGCAGCTTGGTAGCGTCGAACACCGGGGAGCTGTTTTTT
TRBJ2-7 TRBV6-4 NA NA CARQKGEGEWQYF TGTGCCAGACAAAAAGGGGAGGGGGAGTGGCAGTACTTC
TRBJ1-1 TRBV6-5 NA NA CASSPAWRSTEAFF TGTGCCAGCAGCCCGGCGTGGAGGAGCACTGAAGCTTTCTTT
TRBJ1-2 TRBV6-5 NA NA CASSYSRGSNYGYTF TGTGCCAGCAGTTACTCGAGGGGATCTAACTATGGCTACACCTTC
TRBJ1-2 TRBV5-4 NA NA CASSLRDRHYGYTF TGTGCCAGCAGCTTAAGGGACCGACACTATGGCTACACCTTC
TRBJ1-3 TRBV5-6 NA NA CASSLFSYSGNTIYF TGTGCCAGCAGCTTGTTTTCGTACTCTGGAAACACCATATATTTT
TRBJ2-6 TRBV5-1 NA TRBD1 CASSLAEGQGIPSGANVLTF TGCGCCAGCAGCTTGGCGGAGGGACAGGGAATTCCCTCTGGGGCCAACGTCCTGACTTTC
TRBJ2-7 TRBV4-1 NA TRBD1 CASSQGWTGNQYF TGCGCCAGCAGCCAAGGTTGGACAGGAAATCAGTACTTC
TRBJ2-1 TRBV5-4 NA NA CASRVQGSYNEQFF TGTGCCAGCAGGGTTCAGGGCTCCTACAATGAGCAGTTCTTC
TRBJ2-7 TRBV30 NA NA CAWSRGGEYEQYF TGTGCCTGGAGTAGAGGGGGAGAGTACGAGCAGTACTTC
TRBJ1-3 TRBV6-1 NA NA CASSGDVLSGNTIYF TGTGCCAGCAGTGGGGACGTACTCTCTGGAAACACCATATATTTT
TRBJ2-5 TRBV27 once NA CASSLRSKDTLQETQYF TGTGCCAGCAGTTTAAGGTCGAAGGACACTTTACAAGAGACCCAGTACTTC
TRBJ2-7 TRBV4-1 NA NA CASSASRDEQYF TGCGCCAGCAGCGCATCACGGGACGAGCAGTACTTC
TRBJ2-1 TRBV25-1 once NA CASSERSNYNEQFF TGTGCCAGCAGTGAAAGGTCTAACTACAATGAGCAGTTCTTC
TRBJ1-2 TRBV2 NA TRBD1 CASSKGGTWSFF TGTGCCAGCAGTAAAGGGGGCACCTGGTCTTTCTTC
TRBJ2-7 TRBV15 NA NA CATSHIGTYEQYF TGTGCCACCAGTCATATCGGGACCTACGAGCAGTACTTC
TRBJ2-3 TRBV7-3 NA TRBD2 CASSLLAGGPTDTQYF TGTGCCAGCAGCCTACTAGCGGGAGGTCCCACAGATACGCAGTATTTT
TRBJ2-1 TRBV28 NA NA CASTLRGANEQFF TGTGCCAGCACTCTCCGGGGGGCAAATGAGCAGTTCTTC
TRBJ2-7 TRBV7-3 NA NA CASSLFLGGDYEQYF TGTGCCAGCAGCCTTTTCTTAGGAGGGGACTACGAGCAGTACTTC
TRBJ1-5 TRBV2 NA NA CASSTGYGGSNQPQHF TGTGCCAGCAGTACAGGGTACGGGGGAAGCAATCAGCCCCAGCATTTT
TRBJ2-7 TRBV4-1 NA NA CASSQDTAISSYEQYF TGCGCCAGCAGCCAAGATACGGCGATAAGCTCCTACGAGCAGTACTTC
TRBJ1-2 TRBV19 NA NA CASSIQGHYGYTF TGTGCCAGTAGTATCCAGGGGCACTATGGCTACACCTTC
TRBJ1-6 TRBV10-3 NA NA CAISDSGVSYNSPLHF TGTGCCATCAGTGATTCAGGGGTTTCCTATAATTCACCCCTCCACTTT
TRBJ2-5 TRBV27 NA NA CASSLGWGGETQYF TGTGCCAGCAGTTTAGGCTGGGGCGGCGAGACCCAGTACTTC
TRBJ2-7 TRBV4-3 NA NA CASSQNLQGAEQYF TGCGCCAGCAGCCAAAACCTACAGGGAGCGGAGCAGTACTTC
TRBJ2-3 TRBV9 NA TRBD2 CASSVDEASGSLTDTQYF TGTGCCAGCAGCGTAGACGAGGCTAGCGGGTCCCTCACAGATACGCAGTATTTT